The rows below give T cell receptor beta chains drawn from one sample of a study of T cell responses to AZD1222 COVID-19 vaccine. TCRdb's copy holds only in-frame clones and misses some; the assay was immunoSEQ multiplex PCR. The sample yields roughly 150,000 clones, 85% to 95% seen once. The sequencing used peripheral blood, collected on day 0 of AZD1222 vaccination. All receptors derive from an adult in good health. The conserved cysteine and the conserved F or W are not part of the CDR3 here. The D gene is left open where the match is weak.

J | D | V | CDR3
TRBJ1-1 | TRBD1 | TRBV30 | AWTNSGGSTEAF
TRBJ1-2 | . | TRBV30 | AWGAGSYYGYT
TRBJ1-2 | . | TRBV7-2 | ASSLDMGSYGYT
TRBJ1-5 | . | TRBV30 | AWSDWDNQPQH
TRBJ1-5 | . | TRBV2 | ASSAGFSSNQPQH
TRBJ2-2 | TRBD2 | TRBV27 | ASSFAGGGTGELF
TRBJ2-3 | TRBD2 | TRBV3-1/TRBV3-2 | ASSSSSGGGDTQY
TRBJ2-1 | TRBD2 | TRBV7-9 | ASSAGGPNHEQF
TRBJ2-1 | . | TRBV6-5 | ASRGTYNEQF
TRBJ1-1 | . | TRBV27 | ASSFRENTEAF
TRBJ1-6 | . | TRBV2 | ASSGGVNSPLH
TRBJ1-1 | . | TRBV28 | ASSLGAASAF
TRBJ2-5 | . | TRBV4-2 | ASSQIPGNRETQY
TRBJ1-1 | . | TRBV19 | ASTSLTTGPVDTEAF
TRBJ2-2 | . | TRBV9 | ASSATGTGELF
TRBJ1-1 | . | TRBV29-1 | SVQTRGETEAF
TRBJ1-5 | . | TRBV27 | ASSVWGRGSIHQPQH
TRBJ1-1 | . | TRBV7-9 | ASSLGGAGF
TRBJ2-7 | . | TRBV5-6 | ASSAQGRFYEQY
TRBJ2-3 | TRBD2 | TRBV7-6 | ASSERLAGGTDTQY
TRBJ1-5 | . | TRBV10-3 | AISPEGNQPQH
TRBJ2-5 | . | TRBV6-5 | ASSQPLKTQY
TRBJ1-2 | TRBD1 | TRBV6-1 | ASSENRGRDGYT
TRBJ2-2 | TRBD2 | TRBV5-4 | ASRPPGGSTGELF
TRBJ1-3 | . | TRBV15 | ATSRVAFSGNTIY
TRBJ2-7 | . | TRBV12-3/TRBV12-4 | ASSWRRGNEQY
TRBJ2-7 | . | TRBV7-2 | ASSTWDNSYEQY
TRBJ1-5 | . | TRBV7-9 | ASSLTDSNQPQH
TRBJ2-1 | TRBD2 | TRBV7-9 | ASSFLFSGTRVLNEQF
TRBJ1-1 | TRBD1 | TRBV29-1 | SAGTGARRYEAF
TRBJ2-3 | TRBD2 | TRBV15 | ATSRGTTSGGADTQY
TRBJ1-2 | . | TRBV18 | ASSPRQATYGYT
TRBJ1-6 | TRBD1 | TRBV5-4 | ASSRSSQGVNSPLH
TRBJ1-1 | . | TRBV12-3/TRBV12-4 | ASSKTANTEAF
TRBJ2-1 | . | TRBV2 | ASSQTGNEQF
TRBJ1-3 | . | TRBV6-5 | ATKEGSGNTIY